This TCR beta chain comes out of a study of blood T cells in healthy people across ages. This CDR3 comprises 16 residues. V lost 4 bases and J 8 bases, leaving 24 bases between the germline ends. CDR1 is SGHRS, CDR2 YFSETQ, per germline. With a J-beta primer mix and a sample-barcoded 5' primer, a second PCR ran about 7 to 12 cycles. TCRdb analysed the 5' RACE reads with MiXCR anew, one entry per CDR3 protein. Of 600,000 or so distinct CDR3 sequences in the sample, less than 60% were seen once. The clonotype originates from a man older than 75 in good health. J is TRBJ1-1 and V is TRBV5-1, with a tentative D call TRBD1 (5 bases). The sequencing sample was made of blood. This CDR3 reads CASSLGAVGNRQEAFF. CDR3 in DNA: TGCGCCAGCAGCCTCGGCGCGGTCGGCAACAGACAGGAAGCTTTCTTT. Full variable domain (remainder filled in from reference TRBV5-1 and TRBJ1-1): KAGVTQTPRYLIKTRGQQVTLSCSPISGHRSVSWYQQTPGQGLQFLFEYFSETQRNKGNFPGRFSGRQFSNSRSEMNVSTLELGDSALYLCASSLGAVGNRQEAFFGQGTRLTVV.